Following are 21 T cell receptor beta chains from one sample sequenced in a study of T-cell memory formation after mild COVID-19. One entry per CDR3 protein, called by TCRdb with MiXCR from the 5' RACE reads. The table has some 300,000 distinct CDR3 sequences, 20% to 25% seen once. The specimen sequenced was PBMCs or a T cell subset sorted from them (not recorded which). The receptors derive from a man aged 18 to 30 who had mild COVID-19 (a few samples of this study predate the infection). Cell type and time point are not known.

This clonotype was found a few times. V and J are TRBV12-3 or TRBV12-4 and TRBJ1-2; weak D call: TRBD1 (5 bases). The V gene lost 8 bases and the J gene lost 4 bases, with 17 bases spanning the gap. This CDR3 is built from 14 residues. The CDR3 loop reads CASGGRDGPYGYTF. The CDR3 DNA reads TGTGCCAGCGGTGGCCGGGACGGACCCTATGGCTACACCTTC.

This clonotype has just a few counts. The chain employs TRBV6-2 or TRBV6-3 and TRBJ1-6; tentative D call: TRBD1 (6 bases). Trimming pared 8 bases from V and 6 bases from J, leaving 20 bases between. Germline CDR1 reads MNHEY; CDR2 reads SVGEGT. The CDR3 is 16 residues long. CDR3 residues: CASGRDTGWGNSPLHF. The CDR3 DNA follows: TGTGCCAGCGGACGGGACACAGGTTGGGGTAATTCACCCCTCCACTTT.

This clonotype was seen only a few times. V and J are TRBV6-5 and TRBJ2-1; tentative D call: TRBD2 (6 bases). Germline-derived CDR1 and CDR2 are MNHEY and SVGAGI. This CDR3 is 16 amino acids long. V gave up 0 bases and J gave up 0 bases, with 9 bases separating them. CDR3 region: CASSYSWGGSYNEQFF. The CDR3 region has the DNA TGTGCCAGCAGTTACTCTTGGGGAGGCTCCTACAATGAGCAGTTCTTC.

This clonotype was counted at least ten times. V gene TRBV4-2 combines with J gene TRBJ2-2, with D tentatively TRBD1 (6 bases). CDR1 and CDR2 (germline): LGHNA, YNFKEQ. This CDR3 contains 15 residues. V dropped 1 base and J dropped 5 bases, with 11 bases sitting between them. The CDR3 nucleotides are TGTGCCAGCAGCCAAGGTCTCAGGGGTACCGGGGAGCTGTTTTTT. Translation gives CASSQGLRGTGELFF.

This rearrangement joins TRBV5-5 to TRBJ2-7, with 9 bases fitting TRBD1. The ends lost 6 bases at V and 2 bases at J; junction bases unmatched: 3. The CDR3 loop spans 13 amino acids. The V gene's germline CDR1 is SGHKS and CDR2 YYEKEE (reference sequence). The CDR3 nucleotides read TGTGCCAGCATCGGGACAGGGCCCTACGAGCAGTACGTC. As protein: CASIGTGPYEQYV.

This chain connects TRBV5-1 to TRBJ2-1; 16 positions match TRBD2. Germline V gives CDR1 SGHRS, CDR2 YFSETQ. The ends lost 4 bases at V and 10 bases at J; junction bases unmatched: 14. The CDR3 has 18 amino acids. The CDR3 spells CASSLSPGLAGGAREQFF. The CDR3 DNA reads TGCGCCAGCAGCCTGAGCCCGGGACTAGCGGGGGGGGCGAGGGAGCAGTTCTTC.

This clonotype has a handful of counts. The chain links TRBV10-3 to TRBJ2-5, with a weak D call TRBD2 (5 bases). In germline, CDR1 is ENHRY, CDR2 SYGVKD. V was trimmed by 3 bases and J by 5 bases, leaving 7 bases between them. This CDR3 contains 12 residues. This chain's CDR3 is CAISEGGETQYF. CDR3 DNA sequence: TGTGCCATCAGTGAAGGCGGGGAGACCCAGTACTTC.

The gene calls are TRBV19 and TRBJ1-2; the match to TRBD1 covers 12 bases. The CDR3 contains 14 residues. V shed 2 bases, J shed 7 bases, and the junction held 2 bases outside the gene matches. The germline V gene has CDR1 LNHDA and CDR2 SQIVND (reference sequence). CDR3 sequence: CASSILGQGAGYTF. The DNA for the CDR3 is TGTGCCAGTAGTATATTGGGACAGGGGGCTGGCTACACCTTC.

The gene calls are TRBV12-3 or TRBV12-4 and TRBJ2-5; D remains unclear. V was shortened by 6 bases and J by 2 bases, with 10 bases between the two germline ends. The CDR3 spans 13 residues. CDR3 in DNA: TGTGCCAGCAGCCGGTTGGAGCAAGAGACCCAGTACTTC. This encodes CASSRLEQETQYF.

This rearrangement joins TRBV20-1 to TRBJ1-1; D is undetermined. V was pared by 0 bases and J by 0 bases, with 8 bases between. Germline assignment: CDR1 DFQATT and CDR2 SNEGSKA (reference sequence). The CDR3 contains 14 residues. The chain's CDR3 is CSARDRVVNTEAFF. For the CDR3, the DNA is TGCAGTGCTAGAGATAGGGTGGTGAACACTGAAGCTTTCTTT.

This chain joins TRBV6-2 or TRBV6-3 and TRBJ1-4; perhaps TRBD1 as D (6 bases). CDR3 length equals 16 residues. Trimming shortened V by 5 bases and J by 0 bases, and 13 bases separated the two germline ends. CDR1 is MNHEY, CDR2 SVGEGT, per germline. The CDR3 DNA is TGTGCCAGCAGTCAACGACAGGCCACAACTAATGAAAAACTGTTTTTT. As protein: CASSQRQATTNEKLFF.

The V call is TRBV7-9, the J call TRBJ2-3; no clear D gene. The CDR3 loop spans 16 amino acids. The germline V gene has CDR1 SEHNR and CDR2 FQNEAQ (reference sequence). Trimming removed 5 bases from V and 0 bases from J, with 15 bases in between. Written as DNA, the CDR3 is TGTGCCAGCAGCCCCACCCGAGTGACTAGCACAGATACGCAGTATTTT. It translates to CASSPTRVTSTDTQYF.

This clonotype was seen repeatedly, ten times or more. The V gene is TRBV7-8, the J gene TRBJ1-1; D gene ambiguous. CDR1 is SGHVS, CDR2 FQNEAQ, per germline. Trimming shortened V by 5 bases and J by 1 base, and 11 bases separated the two germline ends. This CDR3 comprises 14 residues. CDR3 nucleotide sequence: TGTGCCAGCAGCCTCGGACGGACGAACACTGAAGCTTTCTTT. Its translation: CASSLGRTNTEAFF.

The J gene is TRBJ1-3, the V gene TRBV7-8, with 7 nucleotides matching TRBD1. Germline assignment: CDR1 SGHVS and CDR2 FQNEAQ. CDR3 length: 13 amino acids. J gave up 8 bases and V 4 bases, and 5 bases lay outside the gene matches. CDR3 amino acids: CASSSYRGDTIYF. DNA for the CDR3: TGTGCCAGCAGCTCCTACAGGGGAGACACCATATATTTT.

This clonotype was detected ten times or more. The V gene is TRBV6-4, the J gene TRBJ2-1, with 14 bases that match TRBD2. The V and J ends lost 6 bases and 8 bases, in that order; junction bases with no gene match: 9. This CDR3 contains 16 residues. Germline CDR1 MRHNA, CDR2 SNTAGT. DNA of the CDR3: TGTGCCAGCAGCGCTGGACTAGCGGGGGGCAGTGATGAGCAGTTCTTC. It codes for CASSAGLAGGSDEQFF.

This clonotype was picked up a small number of times. This CDR3 is CASSGPGVKYEQYF. CDR3 nucleotides: TGCGCCAGCAGCGGGCCGGGGGTTAAGTACGAGCAGTACTTC. The chain joins TRBV5-1 to TRBJ2-7; D is perhaps TRBD2 (6 bases). Germline V lookup: CDR1 SGHRS, CDR2 YFSETQ. This CDR3 is built from 14 residues. Deletions cut 4 bases from V and 4 bases from J, with 15 bases between.

This clonotype was found a few times. The chain combines TRBV6-6 with TRBJ1-5; no clear D. V lost 6 bases and J lost 0, with 12 bases in between. Per the germline V gene, CDR1 is MNHNY and CDR2 is SVGAGI (reference sequence). This CDR3 comprises 15 residues. The CDR3 sequence is CASRMDGTSNQPQHF. The DNA for the CDR3 is TGTGCCAGCAGAATGGACGGAACTAGCAATCAGCCCCAGCATTTT.

Only a few counts were recorded for this clonotype. This chain connects TRBV20-1 to TRBJ2-5, with D tentatively TRBD2 (7 bases). CDR1 DFQATT and CDR2 SNEGSKA come from the germline V gene (reference sequence). The V and J ends lost 6 bases and 7 bases respectively, with 36 bases between them. The CDR3 length is 19 residues. The CDR3 sequence: CSADAGTSLSVGGGPTQYF. DNA for the CDR3: TGCAGTGCCGACGCAGGGACCTCCTTATCGGTAGGGGGGGGGCCGACCCAGTACTTC.

V usage is TRBV5-4 and J usage is TRBJ2-4; no definite D call. The CDR3 covers 15 residues. V lost 5 bases to trimming and J lost 7 bases, with 19 bases between them. Germline-derived CDR1 and CDR2 are SGHNT and YYREEE (reference sequence). The CDR3 loop is CASSYDPTARNIQYF. Written as DNA, the CDR3 is TGTGCCAGCAGTTACGATCCTACTGCACGGAACATTCAGTACTTC.

V gene TRBV5-1 combines with J gene TRBJ2-1; D gene unclear. V was shortened by 4 bases and J by 16 bases, with 21 bases between the two germline ends. CDR3 length equals 13 residues. Germline V gives CDR1 SGHRS, CDR2 YFSETQ. In DNA form, the CDR3 reads TGCGCCAGCAGCCCCCAACGCGCGACACCGCGATTCTTC. Translated, it gives CASSPQRATPRFF. Using reference TRBV5-1 and TRBJ2-1 for the parts outside the CDR3, the full variable domain is KAGVTQTPRYLIKTRGQQVTLSCSPISGHRSVSWYQQTPGQGLQFLFEYFSETQRNKGNFPGRFSGRQFSNSRSEMNVSTLELGDSALYLCASSPQRATPRFFGPGTRLTVL.

The V gene is TRBV7-7, the J gene TRBJ2-1; TRBD2 matches at 7 bases. J lost 6 bases, V lost 1 base, and 3 bases had no gene match. This CDR3 contains 14 residues. The germline gives CDR1 SSHAT, CDR2 FNYEAQ (reference sequence). The CDR3 DNA reads TGTGCCAGCAGCTTAGTTACGGGGGGCAATGAGCAGTTCTTC. This codes for CASSLVTGGNEQFF.